The subject of this entry is one T cell receptor beta chain. These data originate in a study of ipilimumab plus nivolumab after autologous stem cell transplantation. At the level of the study: A median of 8 nivolumab and 4 to 6 ipilimumab doses were given.

The method was immunoSEQ multiplex PCR; TCRdb's version includes in-frame clones alone and lacks a portion of them. The data hold 40,000 to 45,000 clones, with 80% to 95% observed a single time. The CDR3 consists of 17 residues. The germline V gene has CDR1 MDHEN and CDR2 SYDVKM. The V and J ends lost 3 bases and 0 bases, in that order; junction bases with no gene match: 4. Ipilimumab, 1 mg/kg, started 14 to 28 days after autologous transplant. Through week 26, nivolumab 3 mg/kg IV was given weeks 1, 4, 7, 10, then biweekly. The sequencing here drew on PBMCs, taken in a trial of ipilimumab plus nivolumab as post-transplant consolidation. This receptor was identified in a male donor with multiple myeloma. The gene calls are TRBV28 and TRBJ2-1, with 11 bases identical to TRBD2. The CDR3 DNA sequence: TGTGCCAGCAGTTTGGGTAGCGGGAGGGTCTCCTACAATGAGCAGTTCTTC. Amino acid sequence: CASSLGSGRVSYNEQFF.